Shown below are 7 T cell receptor beta chains from a single sample sequenced in a study of OX40 agonist ivuxolimab in advanced cancers. Libraries were built with the immunoSEQ multiplex PCR assay. The source is immuneACCESS, and TCRdb retained only in-frame sequences with V and J called. Part of the clones is not carried over; for the studies checked, unresolved V genes explain less than half of this, and the remainder is unexplained. For this sample the table gives about 80,000 clones, of which about 86% were detected only once. The ten largest clones capture 5.5% to 8.5% of the sample. The source material was CD4+ or CD8+ T cells sorted from blood, sampled in a trial of the OX40 agonist ivuxolimab. The receptors here all came from an adult with an advanced solid tumor such as melanoma, head and neck, liver or kidney cancer.

The chain uses TRBV6-5 and TRBJ2-2, with D tentatively TRBD1 (5 bases). Between the trimmed V and J ends, which lost 5 bases and 2 bases, there was a span of 12 bases. From germline, CDR1 is MNHEY and CDR2 SVGAGI. There are 15 residues in the CDR3. This chain's CDR3 is CASSLDSPNTGELFF. The CDR3 DNA sequence: TGTGCCAGCAGTCTAGACAGCCCTAACACCGGGGAGCTGTTTTTT.

The rearrangement uses TRBV30 and TRBJ1-1, with D possibly being TRBD1 (6 bases). From germline, CDR1 is GTSNPN and CDR2 SVGIG (reference sequence). The CDR3 consists of 15 residues. Trimming cost V 3 bases and J 5 bases, with 19 bases left between them. CDR3 bases: TGTGCCTGGAGAAGAAAGGACAGCCTGGGTACTGAAGCTTTCTTT. This sequence encodes CAWRRKDSLGTEAFF.

V gene TRBV9 combines with J gene TRBJ1-1; D not certain. The CDR3 consists of 14 residues. Per germline, CDR1 SGDLS and CDR2 YYNGEE. V was cut by 4 bases and J by 1 base, with 11 bases left in between. CDR3 in amino acids: CASSPRTRNTEAFF. In DNA, the CDR3 is TGTGCCAGCAGCCCAAGGACCCGGAACACTGAAGCTTTCTTT.

The chain combines TRBV14 with TRBJ2-7, with 7 bases fitting TRBD1. The CDR3 has 14 residues. Unmatched junction bases numbered 7, after V lost 6 bases and J lost 2 bases. Germline CDR1 and CDR2: SGHDN and FVKESK. Here the CDR3 DNA reads TGTGCCAGCAGGGAGACAGGGCCTCCCTACGAGCAGTACTTC. Translation: CASRETGPPYEQYF.

This clone was seen just once. This chain uses TRBV28 with TRBJ1-5, with 7 bases fitting TRBD1. The CDR3 runs 17 residues. Unmatched junction bases numbered 12, after V lost 5 bases and J lost 2 bases. The V gene's germline CDR1 is MDHEN and CDR2 SYDVKM. This chain's CDR3 is CASSPNRGLVGNQPQHF. The DNA for the CDR3 is TGTGCCAGCAGTCCAAACAGGGGCCTGGTGGGCAATCAGCCCCAGCATTTT.

This chain joins TRBV7-2 and TRBJ2-5; D call uncertain. Per the germline V gene, CDR1 is SGHTA and CDR2 is FQGNSA. The CDR3 length is 14 residues. V was trimmed by 4 bases and J by 0 bases, leaving 9 bases between them. Written as DNA, the CDR3 is TGTGCCAGCAGCTCCAGACGGTACCAAGAGACCCAGTACTTC. Translated, it gives CASSSRRYQETQYF.

This clone was observed once. DNA of the CDR3: TGTGCCAGCAGTGACCGACGGACAGGGCTGGGGAACACTGAAGCTTTCTTT. Translating it yields CASSDRRTGLGNTEAFF. This chain connects TRBV27 to TRBJ1-1; the match to TRBD1 covers 8 bases. This CDR3 spans 17 amino acids. Germline trimming cut 5 bases from V and 1 base from J; bases unmatched to any gene: 12. Per the germline V gene, CDR1 is MNHEY and CDR2 is SMNVEV (reference sequence).